These T cell receptor beta chains were read from a single sample in a study of shared T cell receptors in the human thymus. Profiled with immunoSEQ multiplex PCR; TCRdb holds only in-frame clones, not every one. Of 630,000 or so clones in the sample, around 87% are singletons; the top ten hold 0.0094%. This same sample was also part of a study on human thymus T cells.

Material: thymocytes. The origin of the receptors is a boy in the first two years of life with a congenital heart defect. The CDR3 runs from the conserved cysteine through the conserved F or W. Each record gives: J gene, V gene, CDR3 protein.

TRBJ2-5	TRBV10-3	CAISDVRDSKPETQETQYF
TRBJ2-3	TRBV29-1	CSVESRLFGYTDTQYF
TRBJ2-3	TRBV13	CASRRTDTQYF
TRBJ2-7	TRBV18	CASLSEAGVFHEQYF
TRBJ2-2	TRBV14	CATRLRGFNNTGELFF
TRBJ2-2	TRBV7-6	CASSPTSGNANTGELFF
TRBJ1-1	TRBV25-1	CASSESETGENTEAFF
TRBJ1-1	TRBV7-9	CASSLVQGVGNTEAFF
TRBJ2-7	TRBV11-2	CASSLPPGHQIGYEQYF
TRBJ1-2	TRBV19	CASRNRTGVNYGYTF
TRBJ2-7	TRBV7-2	CASSFVISGGIEQYF
TRBJ2-1	TRBV27	CASAPSGRVLSSYNEQFF
TRBJ2-7	TRBV7-6	CASSPDRVGYEQYF
TRBJ2-4	TRBV12-5	CASGVVRDTKNIQYF
TRBJ2-7	TRBV6-1	CASEQRASYEQYF
TRBJ1-6	TRBV6-4	CASSEWSSYNSPLHF
TRBJ1-2	TRBV5-6	CASIMKEGGLNGYTF
TRBJ2-1	TRBV14	CASSQSERGGHSYNEQFF
TRBJ2-2	TRBV7-2	CASSFGTGELFF
TRBJ2-7	TRBV5-4	CASSLSVEQYF
TRBJ2-1	TRBV4-3	CASSQGSGNYNEQFF
TRBJ2-2	TRBV11-2	CASSPPGTSGSSGELFF
TRBJ2-2	TRBV2	CASRVAGGATGTGELFF
TRBJ2-7	TRBV5-8	CASSLWPGETYEQYF
TRBJ2-1	TRBV4-3	CASSQDSVGGPFNEQFF
TRBJ1-2	TRBV7-2	CASSLEAGDYGYTF
TRBJ1-6	TRBV5-4	CASSSGTVGNSPLHF
TRBJ1-1	TRBV27	CASSFSTPEAFF
TRBJ2-3	TRBV5-6	CASSLSRGPPTDTQYF
TRBJ1-4	TRBV28	CASSSEQEVGLNEKLFF
TRBJ2-1	TRBV13	CASSPQEGAYNEQFF
TRBJ2-7	TRBV27	CASSLVSSLGVGTGREQYF
TRBJ1-2	TRBV5-4	CASSFSGQGDGYTF
TRBJ2-5	TRBV28	CASSLDAGTQETQYF
TRBJ2-7	TRBV19	CATSLRQGREQYF
TRBJ2-3	TRBV7-2	CASSSGLAGPTSSTDTQYF
TRBJ2-1	TRBV6-4	CASSRDRGGPYNEQFF
TRBJ2-3	TRBV2	CASMRQGVTDTQYF
TRBJ1-1	TRBV28	CASSFSGNTEAFF
TRBJ1-1	TRBV29-1	CSVRGGGPNTEAFF